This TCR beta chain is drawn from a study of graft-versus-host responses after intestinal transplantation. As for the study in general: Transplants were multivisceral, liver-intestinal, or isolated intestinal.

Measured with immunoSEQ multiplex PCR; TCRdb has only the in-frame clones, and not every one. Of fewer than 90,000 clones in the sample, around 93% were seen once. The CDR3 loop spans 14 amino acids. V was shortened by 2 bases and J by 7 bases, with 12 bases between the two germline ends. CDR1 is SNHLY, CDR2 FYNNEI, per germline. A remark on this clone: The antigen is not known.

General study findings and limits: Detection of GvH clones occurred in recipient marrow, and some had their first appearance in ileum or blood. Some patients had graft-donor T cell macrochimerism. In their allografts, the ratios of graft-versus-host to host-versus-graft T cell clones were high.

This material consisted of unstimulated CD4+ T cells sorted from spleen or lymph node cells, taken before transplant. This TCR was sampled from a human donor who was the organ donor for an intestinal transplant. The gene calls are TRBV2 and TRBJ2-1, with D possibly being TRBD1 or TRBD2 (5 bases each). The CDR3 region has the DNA TGTGCCAGCAGTGAACGGGGCTACGGGAATGAGCAGTTCTTC. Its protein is CASSERGYGNEQFF.